Following are 13 T cell receptor beta chains from one sample sequenced in a study of T-cell memory formation after mild COVID-19 (dated by TCRdb to the early 2020s). Library generation was performed with 5' RACE. The sequencer listed for this sample is Illumina NovaSeq 6000. TCRdb reprocessing: public reads trimmed at Q25 with fastp, clones called with MiXCR, in-frame beta chains kept. Every distinct CDR3 protein forms one entry, paired with its most common genes and DNA. Within this sample are about 470,000 distinct CDR3 sequences, with 18% of them counted one time only. The top ten hold 12% of the sample. The sequencing input was PBMCs or a T cell subset sorted from them (not recorded which). The origin of the receptors is an adult woman who had mild COVID-19 (a few samples of this study predate the infection). The sample titles of this study are shuffled in the database, so cell type and time point are left out; the donor was told from shared clones.

The chain employs TRBV7-2 and TRBJ2-7; D is undetermined. The ends were cut back, 5 bases at V and 3 bases at J, with 14 bases in the middle. This CDR3 comprises 14 residues. Germline V gene lookup returns CDR1 SGHTA and CDR2 FQGNSA. The CDR3 protein is CASSPVALNYEQYF. The CDR3 nucleotides are TGTGCCAGCAGCCCGGTCGCACTAAACTACGAGCAGTACTTC.

The chain employs TRBV2 and TRBJ2-3; D not certain. This CDR3 has 13 amino acids. Trimming took 2 bases from V and 5 from J, leaving 8 bases between them. The germline V gene has CDR1 SNHLY and CDR2 FYNNEI. CDR3 DNA: TGTGCCAGCAGTGAATCGCCGCGAGATACGCAGTATTTT. Translated, it gives CASSESPRDTQYF.

This clonotype was detected only a few times. The V call is TRBV29-1, the J call TRBJ1-2; a possible D gene is TRBD1 (6 bases). CDR3 length: 13 amino acids. CDR1 is SQVTM and CDR2 is ANQGSEA in the germline V gene. The V end lost 5 bases, the J end lost 5 bases, and 15 bases lay between the germline ends. As DNA, the CDR3 is TGCAGCGTTTCGAAGGGGCAGGGGTATGGCTACACCTTC. Encoded protein: CSVSKGQGYGYTF.

This clonotype has only a few counts. The genes are TRBV20-1 and TRBJ2-3; 9 bases are shared with TRBD1. The CDR3 totals 14 residues. Looked up from germline, CDR1 is DFQATT and CDR2 is SNEGSKA (reference sequence). Trimming took 8 bases from V and 0 from J; bases not matched to a gene: 6. The chain's CDR3 is CSPHRGRSTDTQYF. In DNA, the CDR3 is TGCAGTCCTCACAGGGGGCGAAGCACAGATACGCAGTATTTT.

In DNA, the CDR3 is TGCGCCAGCAGCCAAGAAGGACCTCCCAGGGATACGCAGTATTTT. Amino acids: CASSQEGPPRDTQYF. The chain employs TRBV4-1 and TRBJ2-3; D remains unclear. V was trimmed by 0 bases and J by 6 bases, leaving 13 bases between them. The CDR3 loop spans 15 amino acids. The germline V gene has CDR1 MGHRA and CDR2 YSYEKL.

A single count supports this clonotype. The chain is built from TRBV6-1 and TRBJ2-1; perhaps TRBD1 as D (6 bases). V was shortened by 5 bases and J by 6 bases, with 17 bases between the two germline ends. Per the germline V gene, CDR1 is MNHNS and CDR2 is SASEGT. This CDR3 has 15 residues. This CDR3 reads CASSPQGIKGNEQFF. The CDR3 DNA is TGTGCCAGCAGTCCACAGGGTATTAAGGGCAATGAGCAGTTCTTC.

The rearrangement links TRBV3-1 to TRBJ2-1, with TRBD2 matching 9 bases. Trimming removed 4 bases from V and 1 base from J; junction bases left unmatched: 14. CDR3 length equals 19 residues. Germline V gene data show CDR1 as LGHDT and CDR2 as YNNKEL (reference sequence). The CDR3 DNA follows: TGTGCCAGCAGCCCCCGATACATACTAACTAGCGGGTCCTACAATGAGCAGTTCTTC. This codes for CASSPRYILTSGSYNEQFF.

In its sample, this clonotype was seen a few times. The V and J genes are TRBV19 and TRBJ2-2; no definite D call. Trimming stripped 4 bases from V and 7 bases from J, with 4 bases between. The CDR3 covers 11 residues. Germline V CDR1 and CDR2: LNHDA, SQIVND (reference sequence). This chain's CDR3 is CASSKIGELFF. CDR3 nucleotides: TGTGCCAGTAGTAAAATCGGGGAGCTGTTTTTT.

V and J are TRBV2 and TRBJ2-5; 11 bases agree with TRBD2. Germline loops: CDR1 SNHLY, CDR2 FYNNEI. V trimming: 1 base; J trimming: 1 base; junction bases outside the gene matches: 5. The CDR3 is 17 residues long. The CDR3 here is CASSEETSGDPQETQYF. The CDR3 bases are TGTGCCAGCAGTGAAGAGACTAGCGGGGATCCCCAAGAGACCCAGTACTTC.

This clonotype was seen only a few times. This chain links TRBV24-1 with TRBJ2-6; D remains unclear. The CDR3 sequence is 17 residues long. CDR1 is KGHDR, CDR2 SFDVKD, per germline. The V end lost 4 bases, the J end lost 0 bases, and 12 bases lay between the germline ends. The CDR3 sequence is CATSDPGSSSGANVLTF. In DNA, the CDR3 is TGTGCCACCAGTGACCCCGGGTCGTCCTCTGGGGCCAACGTCCTGACTTTC.

This clonotype came up many times. V and J are TRBV6-6 and TRBJ2-7; D may be TRBD1 (5 bases). The V end was cut by 0 bases, the J end by 0 bases, with 6 bases between. Germline V gives CDR1 MNHNY, CDR2 SVGAGI (reference sequence). This CDR3 has 14 residues. As DNA, the CDR3 is TGTGCCAGCAGTTACTCGCAGGGCTCCTACGAGCAGTACTTC. It encodes CASSYSQGSYEQYF.

The chain employs TRBV2 and TRBJ1-4; D possibly corresponds to TRBD1 (6 bases). CDR1 and CDR2 (germline): SNHLY, FYNNEI. The CDR3 totals 12 residues. V lost 7 bases, J lost 5 bases, and 8 bases lay in between. The CDR3 bases are TGTGCCAGCAAGGGGGGGAATGAAAAACTGTTTTTT. Residues: CASKGGNEKLFF.

This clonotype has just a few counts. The V call is TRBV27, the J call TRBJ2-2; D could derive from TRBD1 or TRBD2 (5 bases each). The germline gives CDR1 MNHEY, CDR2 SMNVEV (reference sequence). The CDR3 runs 16 residues. V lost 1 base, J lost 0 bases, and 9 bases lay in between. The CDR3 DNA sequence: TGTGCCAGCAGTTTATTCGGGACGGCGAACACCGGGGAGCTGTTTTTT. It codes for CASSLFGTANTGELFF.